The clone carrying this TCR beta chain was seen more than once but under ten times. TCRdb ran MiXCR on the 5' RACE reads and lists one entry per CDR3 protein. The table lists a few hundred thousand distinct CDR3 sequences, approximately 14% of them singletons, with about 21% in the top ten. The data stem from a study of T-cell memory formation after mild COVID-19. The J segment lost 0 bases and the V segment lost 1 base, leaving 3 bases of the junction unmatched. The CDR3 covers 16 residues. Germline values: CDR1 SGHTA, CDR2 FQGNSA. V gene TRBV7-2 combines with J gene TRBJ2-1; 7 positions agree with TRBD1. The receptor was derived from a man between 18 and 29 years old who had mild COVID-19 (a few samples of this study predate the infection). Cell type and time point are not known. The sequencing sample was made of PBMCs or a T cell subset sorted from them (not recorded which). The CDR3 sequence: CASSLGTGDSYNEQFF. Written as DNA, the CDR3 is TGTGCCAGCAGCTTAGGTACAGGGGACTCCTACAATGAGCAGTTCTTC.